These 2 T cell receptor beta chains were sequenced from one sample in a study of T cell responses to AZD1222 COVID-19 vaccine. Sequencing used immunoSEQ multiplex PCR; TCRdb keeps in-frame clones, though not all of them. The repertoire holds approximately 120,000 clones, with 70% to 90% as singletons. Sequenced material: peripheral blood, taken on day 0 of AZD1222 vaccination. The receptors derive from an adult in good health.

This chain uses TRBV29-1 with TRBJ1-1, with D possibly matching TRBD1 (5 bases). The CDR3 has 13 residues. Germline V lookup: CDR1 SQVTM, CDR2 ANQGSEA. The V gene lost 5 bases and the J gene lost 2 bases, with 12 bases spanning the gap. Here the CDR3 reads CSVSQGINTEAFF. CDR3 nucleotide sequence: TGCAGCGTTAGTCAGGGAATAAACACTGAAGCTTTCTTT. Combining the CDR3 with reference TRBV29-1 and TRBJ1-1 gives the whole variable domain SAVISQKPSRDICQRGTSLTIQCQVDSQVTMMFWYRQQPGQSLTLIATANQGSEATYESGFVIDKFPISRPNLTFSTLTVSNMSPEDSSIYLCSVSQGINTEAFFGQGTRLTVV.

The chain's CDR3 is CASSYSVGTAYEQYF. The CDR3 bases are TGTGCCAGCAGTTACTCGGTAGGGACGGCCTACGAGCAGTACTTC. This chain uses TRBV6-5 with TRBJ2-7; the D gene could be TRBD1 or TRBD2 (5 bases each). Trimming shortened V by 0 bases and J by 2 bases, and 11 bases separated the two germline ends. This CDR3 contains 15 residues. Germline loops: CDR1 MNHEY, CDR2 SVGAGI.